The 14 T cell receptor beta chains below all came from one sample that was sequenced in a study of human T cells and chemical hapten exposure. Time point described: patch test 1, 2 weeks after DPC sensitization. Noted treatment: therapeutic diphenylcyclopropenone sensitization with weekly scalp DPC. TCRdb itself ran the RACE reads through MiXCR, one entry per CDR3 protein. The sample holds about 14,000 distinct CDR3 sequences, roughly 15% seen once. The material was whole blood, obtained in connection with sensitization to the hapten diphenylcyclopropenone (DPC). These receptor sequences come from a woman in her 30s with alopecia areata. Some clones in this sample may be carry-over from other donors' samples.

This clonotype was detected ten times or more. The CDR3 region is CASSLDSPKDNEQFF. The CDR3, as DNA: TGCGCCAGCAGCTTGGACAGCCCGAAGGACAATGAGCAGTTCTTC. The gene calls are TRBV5-1 and TRBJ2-1; D call uncertain. The CDR3 is made up of 15 amino acids. The V gene's germline CDR1 is SGHRS and CDR2 YFSETQ. Trimming took 0 bases from V and 5 from J, leaving 12 bases between them.

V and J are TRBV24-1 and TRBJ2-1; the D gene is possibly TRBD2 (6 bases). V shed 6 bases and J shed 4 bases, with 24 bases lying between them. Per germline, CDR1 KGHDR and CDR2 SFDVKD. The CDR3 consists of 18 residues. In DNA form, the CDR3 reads TGTGCCACCAGTTCGGGCAGGGCCACGGTCGCGGGATACAATGAGCAGTTCTTC. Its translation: CATSSGRATVAGYNEQFF.

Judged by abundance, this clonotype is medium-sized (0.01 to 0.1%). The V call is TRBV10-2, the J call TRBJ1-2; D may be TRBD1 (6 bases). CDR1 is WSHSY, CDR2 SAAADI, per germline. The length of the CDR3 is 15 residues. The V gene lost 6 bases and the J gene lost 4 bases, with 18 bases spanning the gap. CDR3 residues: CASRGLDRSIYGYTF. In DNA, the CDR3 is TGCGCCAGCAGAGGACTTGACAGGTCCATCTATGGCTACACCTTC.

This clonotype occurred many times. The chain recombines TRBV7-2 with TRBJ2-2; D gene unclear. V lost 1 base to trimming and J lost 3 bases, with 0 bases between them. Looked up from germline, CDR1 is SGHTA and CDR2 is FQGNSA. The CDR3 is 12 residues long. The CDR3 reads CASSLDTGELFF. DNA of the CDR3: TGTGCCAGCAGCTTAGACACCGGGGAGCTGTTTTTT. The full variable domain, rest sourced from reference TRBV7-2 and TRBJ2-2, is GAGVSQSPSNKVTEKGKDVELRCDPISGHTALYWYRQSLGQGLEFLIYFQGNSAPDKSGLPSDRFSAERTGGSVSTLTIQRTQQEDSAVYLCASSLDTGELFFGEGSRLTVL.

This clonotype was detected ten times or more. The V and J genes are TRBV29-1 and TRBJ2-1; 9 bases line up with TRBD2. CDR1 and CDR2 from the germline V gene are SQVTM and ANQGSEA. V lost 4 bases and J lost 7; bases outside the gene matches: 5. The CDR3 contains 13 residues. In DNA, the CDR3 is TGCAGCGTTGGTAGCGGGAGAAGGAATGAGCAGTTCTTC. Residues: CSVGSGRRNEQFF.

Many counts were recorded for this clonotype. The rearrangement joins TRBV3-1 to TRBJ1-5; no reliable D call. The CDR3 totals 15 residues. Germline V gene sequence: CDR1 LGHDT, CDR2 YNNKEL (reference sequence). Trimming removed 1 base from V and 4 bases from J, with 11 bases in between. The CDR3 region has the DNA TGTGCCAGCAGCCAAGCCGGGGAGAGAAATCAGCCCCAGCATTTT. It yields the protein CASSQAGERNQPQHF. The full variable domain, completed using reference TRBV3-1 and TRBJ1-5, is DTAVSQTPKYLVTQMGNDKSIKCEQNLGHDTMYWYKQDSKKFLKIMFSYNNKELIINETVPNRFSPKSPDKAHLNLHINSLELGDSAVYFCASSQAGERNQPQHFGDGTRLSIL.

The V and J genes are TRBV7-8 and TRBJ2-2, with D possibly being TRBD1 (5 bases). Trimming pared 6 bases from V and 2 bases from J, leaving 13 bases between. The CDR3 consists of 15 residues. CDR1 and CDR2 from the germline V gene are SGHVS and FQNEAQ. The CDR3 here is CASRHVGQNTGELFF. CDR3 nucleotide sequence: TGTGCCAGCAGACACGTGGGGCAAAACACCGGGGAGCTGTTTTTT.

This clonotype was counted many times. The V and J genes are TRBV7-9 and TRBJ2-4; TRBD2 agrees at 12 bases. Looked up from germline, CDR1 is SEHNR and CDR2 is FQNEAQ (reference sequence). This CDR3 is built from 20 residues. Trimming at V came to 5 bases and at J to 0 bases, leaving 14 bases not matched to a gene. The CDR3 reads CASSPPRTSGGQLAKNIQYF. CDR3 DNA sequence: TGTGCCAGCAGCCCCCCACGAACTAGCGGGGGGCAATTAGCCAAAAACATTCAGTACTTC.

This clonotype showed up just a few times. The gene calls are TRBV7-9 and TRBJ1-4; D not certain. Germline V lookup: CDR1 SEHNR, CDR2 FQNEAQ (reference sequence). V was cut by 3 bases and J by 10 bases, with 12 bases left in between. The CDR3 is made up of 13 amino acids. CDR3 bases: TGTGCCAGCAGCTTTGGGTCTGTAGGAAAACTGTTTTTT. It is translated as CASSFGSVGKLFF.

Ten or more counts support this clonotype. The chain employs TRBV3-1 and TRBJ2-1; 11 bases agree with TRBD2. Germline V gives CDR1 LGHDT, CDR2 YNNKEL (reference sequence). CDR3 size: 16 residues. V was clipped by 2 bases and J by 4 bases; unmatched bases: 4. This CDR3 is CASSQPSGGRYNEQFF. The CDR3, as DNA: TGTGCCAGCAGCCAACCTAGCGGGGGGCGATACAATGAGCAGTTCTTC.

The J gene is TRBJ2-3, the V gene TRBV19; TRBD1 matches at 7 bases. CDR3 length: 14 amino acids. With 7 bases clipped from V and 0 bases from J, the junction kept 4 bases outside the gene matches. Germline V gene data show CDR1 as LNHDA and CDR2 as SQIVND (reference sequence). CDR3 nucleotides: TGTGCCAGTATACCGGGACAGAGCACAGATACGCAGTATTTT. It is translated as CASIPGQSTDTQYF.

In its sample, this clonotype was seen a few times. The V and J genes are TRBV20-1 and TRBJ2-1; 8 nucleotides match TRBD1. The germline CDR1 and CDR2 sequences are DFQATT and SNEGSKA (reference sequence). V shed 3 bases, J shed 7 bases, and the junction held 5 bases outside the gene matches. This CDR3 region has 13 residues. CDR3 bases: TGCAGTGCTAGTCTTAGACAGGGGAATGAGCAGTTCTTC. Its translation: CSASLRQGNEQFF.

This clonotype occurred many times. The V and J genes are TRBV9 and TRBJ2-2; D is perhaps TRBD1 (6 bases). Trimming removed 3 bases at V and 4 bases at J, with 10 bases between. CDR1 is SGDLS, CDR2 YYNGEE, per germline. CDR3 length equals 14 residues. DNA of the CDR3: TGTGCCAGCAGCGCTGCAGGGGCCACCGGGGAGCTGTTTTTT. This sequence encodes CASSAAGATGELFF. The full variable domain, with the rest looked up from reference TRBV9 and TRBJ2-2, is DSGVTQTPKHLITATGQRVTLRCSPRSGDLSVYWYQQSLDQGLQFLIQYYNGEERAKGNILERFSAQQFPDLHSELNLSSLELGDSALYFCASSAAGATGELFFGEGSRLTVL.

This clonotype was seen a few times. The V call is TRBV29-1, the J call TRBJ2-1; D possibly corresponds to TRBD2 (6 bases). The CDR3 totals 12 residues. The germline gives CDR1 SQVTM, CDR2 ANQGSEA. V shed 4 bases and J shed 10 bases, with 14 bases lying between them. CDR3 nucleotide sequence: TGCAGCGTTGGGTCCGGGAGCCGGGAGCAGTTCTTC. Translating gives CSVGSGSREQFF.